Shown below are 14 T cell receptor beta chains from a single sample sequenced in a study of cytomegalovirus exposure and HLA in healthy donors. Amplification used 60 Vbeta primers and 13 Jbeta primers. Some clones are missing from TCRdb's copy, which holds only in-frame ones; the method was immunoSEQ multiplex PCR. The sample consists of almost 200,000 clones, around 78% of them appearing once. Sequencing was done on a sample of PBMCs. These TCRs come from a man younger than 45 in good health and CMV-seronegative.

The CDR3 region is CASSVGLMETQYF. The CDR3 DNA reads as TGTGCCAGCAGCGTGGGCCTGATGGAGACCCAGTACTTC. The chain couples TRBV9 to TRBJ2-5; D remains unclear. Germline lookup yields CDR1 SGDLS and CDR2 YYNGEE. The ends were cut back, 2 bases at V and 5 bases at J, with 10 bases in the middle. CDR3 length: 13 amino acids.

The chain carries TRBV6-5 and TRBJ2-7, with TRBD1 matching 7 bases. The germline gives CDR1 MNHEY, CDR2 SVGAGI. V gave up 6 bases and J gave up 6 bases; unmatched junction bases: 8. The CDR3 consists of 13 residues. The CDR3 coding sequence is TGTGCCAGCAGCCTGGGACAGTCCGGCGAGCAGTACTTC. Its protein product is CASSLGQSGEQYF.

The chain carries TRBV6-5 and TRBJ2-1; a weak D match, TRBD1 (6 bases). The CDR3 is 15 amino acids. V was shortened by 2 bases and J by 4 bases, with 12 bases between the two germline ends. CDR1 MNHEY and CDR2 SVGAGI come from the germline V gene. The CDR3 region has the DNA TGTGCCAGCAGTTACGGGGACAACCCGTACAATGAGCAGTTCTTC. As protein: CASSYGDNPYNEQFF.

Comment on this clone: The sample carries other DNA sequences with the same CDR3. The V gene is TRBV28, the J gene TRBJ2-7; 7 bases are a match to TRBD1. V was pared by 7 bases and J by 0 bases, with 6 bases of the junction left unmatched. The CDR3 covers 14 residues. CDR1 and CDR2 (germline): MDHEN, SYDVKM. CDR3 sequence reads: CASKGGGSSYEQYF. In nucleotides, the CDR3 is TGTGCCAGCAAAGGGGGCGGCAGCTCCTACGAGCAGTACTTC.

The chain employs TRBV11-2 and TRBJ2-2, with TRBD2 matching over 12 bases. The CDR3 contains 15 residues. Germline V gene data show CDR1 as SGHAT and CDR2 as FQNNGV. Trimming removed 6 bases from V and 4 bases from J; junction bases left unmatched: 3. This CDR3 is CASSLLAGGTGELFF. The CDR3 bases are TGTGCCAGCAGTTTACTAGCGGGAGGCACCGGGGAGCTGTTTTTT.

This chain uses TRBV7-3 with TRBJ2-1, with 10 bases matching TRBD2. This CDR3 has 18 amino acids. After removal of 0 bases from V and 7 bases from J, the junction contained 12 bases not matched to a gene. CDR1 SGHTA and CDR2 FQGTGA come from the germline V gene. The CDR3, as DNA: TGTGCCAGCAGCTTAACGTCCTGGGGTAGCGGGAGGAGGAATGAGCAGTTCTTC. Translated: CASSLTSWGSGRRNEQFF.

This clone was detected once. CDR3 nucleotides: TGTGCCATCAGTGAGATGCTAGCGGGTAGCTACGAGCAGTACTTC. Its protein is CAISEMLAGSYEQYF. This rearrangement joins TRBV10-3 to TRBJ2-7; 8 bases line up with TRBD2. This CDR3 is built from 15 residues. In germline, CDR1 is ENHRY, CDR2 SYGVKD. Trimming at V came to 2 bases and at J to 3 bases, leaving 6 bases not matched to a gene.

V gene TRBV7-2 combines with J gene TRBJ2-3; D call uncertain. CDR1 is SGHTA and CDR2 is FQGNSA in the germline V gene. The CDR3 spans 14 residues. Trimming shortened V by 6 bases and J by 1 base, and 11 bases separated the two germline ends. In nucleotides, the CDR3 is TGTGCCAGCAGTCAGACACATCGCACAGATACGCAGTATTTT. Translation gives CASSQTHRTDTQYF.

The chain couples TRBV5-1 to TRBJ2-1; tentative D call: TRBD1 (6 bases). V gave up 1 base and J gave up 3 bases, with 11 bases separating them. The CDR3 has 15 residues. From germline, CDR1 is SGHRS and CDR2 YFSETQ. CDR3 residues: CASSLRTVGYNEQFF. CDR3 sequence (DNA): TGCGCCAGCAGCTTGAGGACAGTCGGCTACAATGAGCAGTTCTTC.

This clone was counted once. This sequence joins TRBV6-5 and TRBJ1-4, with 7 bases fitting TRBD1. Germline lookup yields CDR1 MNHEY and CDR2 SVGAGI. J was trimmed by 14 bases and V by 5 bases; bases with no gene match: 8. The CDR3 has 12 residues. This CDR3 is CASSAQTGKLFF. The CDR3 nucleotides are TGTGCCAGCAGTGCCCAGACAGGGAAGCTGTTTTTT.

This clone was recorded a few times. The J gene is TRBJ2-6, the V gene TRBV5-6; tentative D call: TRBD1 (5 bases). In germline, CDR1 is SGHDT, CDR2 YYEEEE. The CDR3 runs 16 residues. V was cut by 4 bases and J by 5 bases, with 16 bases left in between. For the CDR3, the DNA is TGTGCCAGCAGCCCAGGGCTGGGGATGCGGGCCAACGTCCTGACTTTC. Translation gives CASSPGLGMRANVLTF.

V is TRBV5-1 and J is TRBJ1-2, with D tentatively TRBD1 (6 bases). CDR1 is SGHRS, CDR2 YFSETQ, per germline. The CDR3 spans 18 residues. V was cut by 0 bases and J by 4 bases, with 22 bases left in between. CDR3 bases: TGCGCCAGCAGCTTGGAGGAGGGCGGGGGCGGGATGGGCTATGGCTACACCTTC. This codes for CASSLEEGGGGMGYGYTF.

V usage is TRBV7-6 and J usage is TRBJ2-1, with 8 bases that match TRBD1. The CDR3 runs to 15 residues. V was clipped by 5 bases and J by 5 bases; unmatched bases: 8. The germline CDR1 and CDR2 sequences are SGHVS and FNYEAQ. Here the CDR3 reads CASSPETGANNEQFF. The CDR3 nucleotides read TGTGCCAGCAGCCCTGAGACAGGGGCTAACAATGAGCAGTTCTTC.

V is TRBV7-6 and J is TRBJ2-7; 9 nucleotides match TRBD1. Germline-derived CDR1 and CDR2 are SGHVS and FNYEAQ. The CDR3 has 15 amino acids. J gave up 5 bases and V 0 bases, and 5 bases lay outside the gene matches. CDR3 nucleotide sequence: TGTGCCAGCAGCTTAGCGGGGACAGGGAATAACGAGCAGTACTTC. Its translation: CASSLAGTGNNEQYF.